This T cell receptor beta chain was identified in a study of T cell responses to AZD1222 COVID-19 vaccine (dated by TCRdb to 2020 to 2022). As for the study more broadly: TCR sequencing covered 230 or so trial participants: 200 to 220 given two doses of AZD1222 and approximately 26 given two doses of MenACWY control vaccine. Trial participants were enrolled into age subgroups of 18-55, 56-69 and 70-plus years, which contained around 150, 28 and 57 TCR-sequenced participants, respectively. Paper-wide results and their limitations: Participants were mostly white British and included more females than males, and it was suggested by the authors that clonal diversity may have been underestimated. Only five to seven AZD1222 recipients were SARS-CoV-2 seropositive at baseline, limiting conclusions about previously exposed vaccinees. Spike-specific TCR breadth and depth rose significantly after two AZD1222 doses compared with day 0 and with MenACWY recipients. The 56-69-year group was small, and its depth increase did not reach significance, likely because of low power. Because no day 14 peak-response samples were available, the repertoires could be characterized only after the peak T cell response. The whole spike protein was spanned by vaccine-associated CD4 TCRs, and dominant responses were seen in regions 160-218 and 743-854. Epitopes outside the regions mutated in the B.1.351 and B.1.1.7 variants were reportedly recognized by nearly half of the unique spike-specific TCRs.

Details on this clone: Which antigen it targets is not known. No clone much larger than this one lies a single base away; base qualities are absent.

As encoded in the germline V gene (reference sequence), CDR1 is SGHNT while CDR2 is YYREEE. Taken from cysteine to phenylalanine, the CDR3 has 15 residues. Only the CDR3 DNA stays, 45 bases, in frame from base 1. The V end loses 0 bases and the J end loses 0 bases, and a stretch of 6 bases separates them. The time point label here, explained by the study, means: about 28 days (+/-7) after the second vaccine dose. AZD1222 recipients given second doses at about 4 weeks or at about 12 weeks were pooled, since spike-specific TCR depth and breadth were not found to differ between the two schedules. Vaccinee samples came from UK trials COV001 and COV002, including a single-blind randomized controlled phase 2/3 trial of AZD1222 (ChAdOx1 nCoV-19) in healthy adults. For TCRbeta chain sequencing, PBMC samples were collected from trial participants at day 0 and at day 28 after the second dose. The CDR3 regions of human TCRbeta chains were subjected to immunosequencing. In the authors' own workflow: Repertoire TCRs were matched against a reference library of SARS-CoV-2-specific TCRs generated with the MIRA antigen-specificity platform. Breadth was defined as the fraction of unique TCRs that were SARS-CoV-2-associated. Depth was defined as the fraction of total T cells that were SARS-CoV-2-associated. Using the MIRA data, each spike-specific TCR was mapped to the spike region that the TCR reacts to and placed in a CD4 or CD8 class. Log10-transformed breadth and depth values were compared by one-way ANOVA with Sidak's multiple comparisons tests. Entries here come from immuneACCESS through TCRdb and include only in-frame sequences with V and J called. Some clones fail to appear in such tables; in the studies checked, an unresolved V gene covers under half of the shortfall, and the cause of the remainder is unknown. D and trimming were read from the DNA, whereas the V and J calls and clone size are those reported in that table. In this sample the table shows fewer than 85,000 clones, nearly 90% of which occur a single time. The leading ten clones occupy 9.3% of the sample.

The sequencing here drew on peripheral blood, taken 28 days after the second AZD1222 dose. The TCR sequence derives from an adult who received the AZD1222 COVID-19 vaccine. The chain couples TRBV5-4 to TRBJ1-4; confidence is insufficient to name the D gene. The DNA sequence is TGTGCCAGCAGCTTGGTTGGGGCAACTAATGAAAAACTGTTTTTT. Translated, it gives CASSLVGATNEKLFF.